One and the same sample provided the 13 T cell receptor beta chains below, sequenced in a study of OX40 agonist ivuxolimab in advanced cancers. TCRdb keeps only in-frame clones here, not all; method: immunoSEQ multiplex PCR. The data contain just under 65,000 clones, 84% of them seen just once; the ten biggest clones take up around 9.8%. Sequencing was performed on CD4+ or CD8+ T cells sorted from blood, taken in a trial of the OX40 agonist ivuxolimab. These receptors were obtained from an adult with an advanced solid tumor such as melanoma, head and neck, liver or kidney cancer.

The chain has TRBV7-6 and TRBJ2-2; D unresolved. The CDR3 covers 13 residues. CDR1 is SGHVS, CDR2 FNYEAQ, per germline. Trimming left V 1 base short and J 6 bases short, with 6 bases between. CDR3 residues: CASSLVVAGELFF. The CDR3 DNA reads TGTGCCAGCAGCTTAGTCGTCGCCGGGGAGCTGTTTTTT.

This clone appeared once. This chain joins TRBV7-9 and TRBJ2-7, with no clear D. CDR1 is SEHNR, CDR2 FQNEAQ, per germline (reference sequence). V was clipped by 6 bases and J by 2 bases, with 11 bases between them. There are 13 residues in the CDR3. This CDR3 is CASSARFPYEQYF. The CDR3 DNA sequence: TGTGCCAGCAGTGCTCGGTTCCCCTACGAGCAGTACTTC.

This clone was found once. The chain employs TRBV11-3 and TRBJ1-4; 7 nucleotides agree with TRBD1. Germline-derived CDR1 and CDR2 are SGHNT and YENEEA. The ends lost 5 bases at V and 5 bases at J; junction bases unmatched: 8. The CDR3 totals 15 residues. In DNA, the CDR3 is TGTGCCAGCAGCATCAGACAGGGAGAGAATGAAAAACTGTTTTTT. Translating gives CASSIRQGENEKLFF.

The chain employs TRBV5-6 and TRBJ2-1; unclear D gene. V was pared by 3 bases and J by 10 bases, with 8 bases between. Per germline, CDR1 SGHDT and CDR2 YYEEEE. The CDR3 contains 11 residues. CDR3 bases: TGTGCCAGCAGCTATGACCAAGAGCAGTTCTTC. Translated, it gives CASSYDQEQFF.

The chain uses TRBV29-1 and TRBJ1-1; 11 bases align to TRBD1. CDR3 length: 15 residues. The germline gives CDR1 SQVTM, CDR2 ANQGSEA. With V trimmed by 6 bases and J by 3 bases, 9 bases remained unmatched. This CDR3 reads CSVPGQGAIDTEAFF. The CDR3 DNA is TGCAGCGTCCCTGGACAGGGGGCAATTGACACTGAAGCTTTCTTT.

The chain employs TRBV7-9 and TRBJ2-5; no clear D gene. The DNA end is a closer match to TRBJ2-7, so the J assignment may be wrong. CDR3 length equals 14 residues. Germline V gene sequence: CDR1 SEHNR, CDR2 FQNEAQ (reference sequence). As DNA, the CDR3 is TGTGCCAGCAGCTTGAAGGACGGCCCCTACGAGCAGTACTTC. Its protein is CASSLKDGPYEQYF.

The rearrangement joins TRBV6-5 to TRBJ1-1; D unresolved. The CDR3 runs 15 residues. In germline, CDR1 is MNHEY, CDR2 SVGAGI. The V gene lost 0 bases and the J gene lost 2 bases, with 10 bases spanning the gap. CDR3 nucleotides: TGTGCCAGCAGTTACTCGATTATAGGAAACACTGAAGCTTTCTTT. It is translated as CASSYSIIGNTEAFF.

This chain links TRBV9 with TRBJ2-3; D is possibly TRBD1 (5 bases). The V end lost 2 bases, the J end lost 2 bases, and 12 bases lay between the germline ends. Per germline, CDR1 SGDLS and CDR2 YYNGEE. This CDR3 contains 15 residues. The CDR3 reads CASSVPGPTTDTQYF. In DNA form, the CDR3 reads TGTGCCAGCAGCGTTCCAGGGCCCACCACAGATACGCAGTATTTT.

This clone has just one count. The rearrangement joins TRBV7-9 to TRBJ2-1, with D maybe TRBD1 (5 bases). In germline, CDR1 is SEHNR, CDR2 FQNEAQ (reference sequence). Between the trimmed V and J ends, which lost 4 bases and 4 bases, there was a span of 14 bases. The CDR3 sequence is 15 residues long. The CDR3 region is CASSSGRGAYNEQFF. CDR3 sequence (DNA): TGTGCCAGCAGCTCCGGTAGGGGCGCTTACAATGAGCAGTTCTTC.

The chain joins TRBV1 to TRBJ2-5; the table assigns TRBD2, which was not confirmed against the DNA. TRBV1 is classified as a pseudogene. CDR3 length: 17 amino acids. The CDR3 sequence is CTSSPNEREGPGETQYF. CDR3 bases: TGCACCAGCAGCCCCAATGAGCGGGAGGGCCCGGGGGAGACCCAGTACTTC.

This chain connects TRBV7-9 to TRBJ2-7; no clear D gene. The germline V gene has CDR1 SEHNR and CDR2 FQNEAQ (reference sequence). This CDR3 spans 14 amino acids. Trimming cost V 1 base and J 5 bases, with 12 bases left between them. The CDR3 DNA reads TGTGCCAGCAGCTTAGGGGTAGGCGTCCACGAGCAGTACTTC. Translating gives CASSLGVGVHEQYF.

This clone occurred a few times. The CDR3 spells CASSPDGRAYQPQHF. DNA of the CDR3: TGTGCCAGCAGCCCGGACGGTCGGGCTTATCAGCCCCAGCATTTT. V usage is TRBV5-8 and J usage is TRBJ1-5; the D is unclear. V shed 4 bases and J shed 5 bases, with 16 bases lying between them. The CDR3 is 15 residues long. Per germline, CDR1 SGHTS and CDR2 YDEGEE.

DNA for the CDR3: TGTGCCAGCAGCCAGAAGGGAGCTAATTCACCCCTCCACTTT. This gives the protein CASSQKGANSPLHF. The chain has TRBV5-5 and TRBJ1-6; D is unclear. V was trimmed by 4 bases and J by 6 bases, leaving 11 bases between them. Germline assignment: CDR1 SGHKS and CDR2 YYEKEE (reference sequence). CDR3 length: 14 amino acids.